These 27 T cell receptor beta chains originate from one sample sequenced in a study of Graves' ophthalmopathy and Graves' hyperthyroidism. Using RNA transcripts, the TCR beta CDR3 regions were amplified. In the first round, RT-PCR was carried out with HTBI primers, and a multiplex PCR formed the second round. TCRdb re-derived calls from the multiplex PCR reads in MiXCR, one entry per CDR3 protein. The sample includes under 200,000 distinct CDR3 sequences, 30% to 45% seen only once; the top ten take around 5.8%. Sequenced input: peripheral blood. These receptors were collected from a woman in her 40s with Graves' ophthalmopathy.

At least ten counts were recorded for this clonotype. The chain combines TRBV27 with TRBJ2-1; either TRBD1 or TRBD2 may fit D (5 bases each). Germline V gene data show CDR1 as MNHEY and CDR2 as SMNVEV (reference sequence). The CDR3 has 15 residues. The germline V and J ends were trimmed by 7 bases and 1 base, with 14 bases remaining between them. The CDR3 nucleotides are TGTGCCAGCAACCCCGGGACGGCTTCCTACAATGAGCAGTTCTTC. This codes for CASNPGTASYNEQFF.

This clonotype was counted many times. V usage is TRBV12-5 and J usage is TRBJ1-1; no clear D gene. CDR3 length equals 13 residues. With 8 bases removed from V and 1 base from J, the gap between germline ends came to 11 bases. CDR1 is LGHNT, CDR2 FRNRAP, per germline. As DNA, the CDR3 is TGTGCTAGTAGCATCGGACCGAACACTGAAGCTTTCTTT. It translates to CASSIGPNTEAFF.

The sample holds many counts of this clonotype. The V call is TRBV11-3, the J call TRBJ1-1; 10 nucleotides align to TRBD1. This CDR3 is built from 17 residues. V lost 8 bases and J lost 5; bases outside the gene matches: 17. The germline V gene has CDR1 SGHNT and CDR2 YENEEA. The CDR3 here is CASLLGRDRGLYTEAFF. The DNA for the CDR3 is TGTGCCAGCCTCCTGGGGCGGGACAGGGGATTATATACTGAAGCTTTCTTT. Based on the CDR3 plus reference TRBV11-3 and TRBJ1-1, the full variable domain is EAGVVQSPRYKIIEKKQPVAFWCNPISGHNTLYWYLQNLGQGPELLIRYENEEAVDDSQLPKDRFSAERLKGVDSTLKIQPAELGDSAVYLCASLLGRDRGLYTEAFFGQGTRLTVV.

The chain carries TRBV20-1 and TRBJ2-5; D unclear. The CDR3 runs 13 residues. V was shortened by 3 bases and J by 5 bases, with 13 bases between the two germline ends. Per germline, CDR1 DFQATT and CDR2 SNEGSKA (reference sequence). Here the CDR3 DNA reads TGCAGTGCTAGCGGACGCGCGAGGGAGACCCAGTACTTC. Residues: CSASGRARETQYF.

The chain joins TRBV7-2 to TRBJ1-2; D gene unclear. Trimming removed 4 bases from V and 4 bases from J, with 16 bases in between. The V gene's germline CDR1 is SGHTA and CDR2 FQGNSA. The CDR3 length is 15 residues. The CDR3 DNA sequence: TGTGCCAGCAGCTATACACAAGGGAACGCCTATGGCTACACCTTC. It translates to CASSYTQGNAYGYTF.

In this sample, this clonotype turned up a few times. The rearrangement links TRBV6-2 or TRBV6-3 to TRBJ2-4; no clear D gene. Trimming stripped 7 bases from V and 0 bases from J, with 28 bases between. Per germline, CDR1 MNHEY and CDR2 SVGEGT. This CDR3 is 20 amino acids long. The CDR3, as DNA: TGTGCCAGCACTCCCCGAAGTCGGACCACCCCATTATTAGCCAAAAACATTCAGTACTTC. Amino acids: CASTPRSRTTPLLAKNIQYF.

This clonotype was seen at least ten times. The chain couples TRBV18 to TRBJ1-2; D remains ambiguous. The CDR3 is made up of 15 amino acids. Germline CDR1 and CDR2: KGHSH and LQKENI. With 3 bases removed from V and 6 bases from J, the gap between germline ends came to 17 bases. CDR3 region: CASSPTALGRDGYTF. The CDR3 DNA reads as TGTGCCAGCTCACCTACCGCCTTAGGAAGGGATGGCTACACCTTC. Full variable domain (outside the CDR3, taken from reference TRBV18 and TRBJ1-2): NAGVMQNPRHLVRRRGQEARLRCSPMKGHSHVYWYRQLPEEGLKFMVYLQKENIIDESGMPKERFSAEFPKEGPSILRIQQVVRGDSAAYFCASSPTALGRDGYTFGSGTRLTVV.

CDR3 coding DNA: TGTGCCAGCAGTGAATTGGGCAGAGAGACCCAGTACTTC. Translated: CASSELGRETQYF. The chain couples TRBV25-1 to TRBJ2-5; D gene unclear. Germline V CDR1 and CDR2: MGHDK, SYGVNS. V was shortened by 1 base and J by 4 bases, with 7 bases between the two germline ends. The CDR3 has 13 amino acids.

This clonotype was seen at least ten times. The chain uses TRBV9 and TRBJ1-3; D remains unclear. The V gene's germline CDR1 is SGDLS and CDR2 YYNGEE. V dropped 0 bases and J dropped 0 bases, with 13 bases sitting between them. The CDR3 covers 17 residues. The CDR3 spells CASSVGGRIFSGNTIYF. The DNA of the CDR3 is TGTGCCAGCAGCGTAGGCGGCAGAATTTTCTCTGGAAACACCATATATTTT.

This clonotype was detected ten times or more. The chain uses TRBV12-5 and TRBJ1-6; no definite D call. V was pared by 5 bases and J by 10 bases, with 15 bases between. Germline CDR1 reads LGHNT; CDR2 reads FRNRAP. The CDR3 is 14 residues long. The CDR3 loop is CASGPDTFGSPLHF. CDR3 DNA: TGTGCTAGTGGTCCAGACACTTTCGGCTCACCCCTCCACTTT.

CDR3 sequence reads: CASRRVYTEAFF. In nucleotides, the CDR3 is TGTGCCAGCAGGAGGGTTTACACTGAAGCTTTCTTT. This chain links TRBV28 with TRBJ1-1; no definite D call. Germline V gene data show CDR1 as MDHEN and CDR2 as SYDVKM. Trimming removed 6 bases at V and 3 bases at J, with 8 bases between. This CDR3 spans 12 amino acids.

V usage is TRBV12-5 and J usage is TRBJ1-5, with 8 bases aligning to TRBD1. Germline assignment: CDR1 LGHNT and CDR2 FRNRAP. There are 13 residues in the CDR3. The V segment lost 6 bases and the J segment 5 bases; nucleotides outside the gene matches: 3. This CDR3 reads CASGSDRDQPQHF. CDR3 in DNA: TGTGCTAGTGGATCGGACAGGGATCAGCCCCAGCATTTT.

This clonotype was detected many times. This rearrangement joins TRBV28 to TRBJ1-5; D ambiguous. Trimming took off 4 bases at V and 8 bases at J, with 9 bases between the two ends. This CDR3 comprises 12 residues. Germline V gives CDR1 MDHEN, CDR2 SYDVKM. CDR3 loop: CASSSVRKPQHF. The DNA of the CDR3 is TGTGCCAGCAGTTCGGTGCGGAAGCCCCAGCATTTT. Full variable domain (rest looked up from reference TRBV28 and TRBJ1-5): DVKVTQSSRYLVKRTGEKVFLECVQDMDHENMFWYRQDPGLGLRLIYFSYDVKMKEKGDIPEGYSVSREKKERFSLILESASTNQTSMYLCASSSVRKPQHFGDGTRLSIL.

The chain recombines TRBV11-2 with TRBJ2-7; 7 bases match TRBD1. This CDR3 spans 16 amino acids. Germline CDR1 reads SGHAT; CDR2 reads FQNNGV. J lost 0 bases, V lost 0 bases, and 5 bases had no gene match. The CDR3 is CASSLEPTGYSYEQYF. Written as DNA, the CDR3 is TGTGCCAGCAGCTTAGAGCCGACAGGGTACTCCTACGAGCAGTACTTC. Full variable domain (remainder filled in from reference TRBV11-2 and TRBJ2-7): EAGVAQSPRYKIIEKRQSVAFWCNPISGHATLYWYQQILGQGPKLLIQFQNNGVVDDSQLPKDRFSAERLKGVDSTLKIQPAKLEDSAVYLCASSLEPTGYSYEQYFGPGTRLTVT.

This clonotype showed up many times. This chain links TRBV13 with TRBJ2-7; 7 bases agree with TRBD2. J lost 2 bases, V lost 5 bases, and 12 bases had no gene match. The CDR3 is made up of 16 amino acids. Germline V gene data show CDR1 as PRHDT and CDR2 as FYEKMQ (reference sequence). CDR3 nucleotide sequence: TGTGCCAGCAGCGTCCTCGGGCGGGGGACCACCTACGAGCAGTACTTC. Its translation is CASSVLGRGTTYEQYF.

The V call is TRBV6-1, the J call TRBJ1-1; no clear D. V gave up 5 bases and J gave up 1 base, with 14 bases separating them. The V gene's germline CDR1 is MNHNS and CDR2 SASEGT. The CDR3 is 15 residues long. The CDR3 loop is CASSTRAFSNTEAFF. The CDR3 region has the DNA TGTGCCAGCAGTACGCGGGCCTTCTCGAACACTGAAGCTTTCTTT.

This clonotype came up many times. This chain links TRBV7-8 with TRBJ1-3, with D possibly TRBD1 on 5 matching bases. This CDR3 has 16 residues. V shed 4 bases and J shed 0 bases, with 13 bases lying between them. Germline values: CDR1 SGHVS, CDR2 FQNEAQ. In DNA, the CDR3 is TGTGCCAGCAGCTCGATGGGGACGGCCTCTGGAAACACCATATATTTT. It translates to CASSSMGTASGNTIYF.

This clonotype was counted at least ten times. V usage is TRBV19 and J usage is TRBJ2-7, with 11 nucleotides matching TRBD2. V shed 5 bases and J 2 bases; nucleotides not matched to a gene: 17. Germline V gene sequence: CDR1 LNHDA, CDR2 SQIVND (reference sequence). The CDR3 consists of 19 residues. CDR3 nucleotide sequence: TGTGCCAGTAGTTCCCAAATTGGTAGGGCGACTAGCGGGACCTACGAGCAGTACTTC. This encodes CASSSQIGRATSGTYEQYF.

In its sample, this clonotype was seen many times. V and J are TRBV6-2 or TRBV6-3 and TRBJ1-1; TRBD1 aligns across 8 bases. The germline V gene encodes CDR1 MNHEY and CDR2 SVGEGT. V was pared by 8 bases and J by 3 bases, with 5 bases of the junction left unmatched. This CDR3 is 13 amino acids long. CDR3 in DNA: TGTGCCAGCTCCGGACAGGGCTACACTGAAGCTTTCTTT. Its protein product is CASSGQGYTEAFF.

This clonotype has a count of ten or more. The genes are TRBV6-1 and TRBJ1-1; D ambiguous. Looked up from germline, CDR1 is MNHNS and CDR2 is SASEGT. The CDR3 is 12 residues long. V was trimmed by 3 bases and J by 5 bases, leaving 7 bases between them. This CDR3 reads CASSDMVTEAFF. Written as DNA, the CDR3 is TGTGCCAGCAGTGATATGGTTACTGAAGCTTTCTTT.

This clonotype was seen ten or more times. The chain carries TRBV6-4 and TRBJ1-1; 9 nucleotides align to TRBD1. The ends lost 0 bases at V and 3 bases at J; junction bases unmatched: 14. The CDR3 sequence is 19 residues long. CDR1 MRHNA and CDR2 SNTAGT come from the germline V gene. For the CDR3, the DNA is TGTGCCAGCAGTGACTCCCAAACACCACAGGGGGCGGGGGACACTGAAGCTTTCTTT. It encodes CASSDSQTPQGAGDTEAFF.

This clonotype was observed at least ten times. This CDR3 is CASSPDVPYEQYF. CDR3 nucleotide sequence: TGTGCCAGCAGTCCGGACGTTCCCTACGAGCAGTACTTC. The chain recombines TRBV12-3 or TRBV12-4 with TRBJ2-7; D gene unclear. This CDR3 has 13 residues. V was cut by 5 bases and J by 2 bases, with 10 bases left in between.

This clonotype was counted at least ten times. V gene TRBV2 combines with J gene TRBJ1-1; possibly TRBD1 for D (5 bases). The CDR3 spans 14 residues. Germline-derived CDR1 and CDR2 are SNHLY and FYNNEI. V was trimmed by 6 bases and J by 4 bases, leaving 15 bases between them. CDR3 coding DNA: TGTGCCAGCAGCCCGAGAAGGGGCGGCACTGAAGCTTTCTTT. It specifies CASSPRRGGTEAFF.

This clonotype was seen repeatedly, ten times or more. The junction differs from germline at one of its ends, possibly a read error. V usage is TRBV12-3 or TRBV12-4 and J usage is TRBJ2-2; 8 nucleotides agree with TRBD2. The CDR3 extends over 15 amino acids. CDR3 DNA: TGTGCCAGCAATTTAGCGGGGACGAACACCGGGGAGCTGTTTTTT. Protein sequence: CASNLAGTNTGELFF.

This clonotype has at least ten counts. The chain recombines TRBV6-1 with TRBJ2-3; 8 bases fit TRBD1. The CDR3 contains 15 residues. V lost 5 bases, J lost 6 bases, and 10 bases stayed unmatched. Germline CDR1 MNHNS, CDR2 SASEGT. CDR3 sequence reads: CASSRLRQGLDTQYF. The CDR3 DNA reads as TGTGCCAGCAGTCGATTAAGACAGGGGTTGGATACGCAGTATTTT.

V gene TRBV12-3 or TRBV12-4 combines with J gene TRBJ2-7; D is unclear. V gave up 3 bases and J gave up 4 bases, with 10 bases separating them. This CDR3 is 13 amino acids long. For the CDR3, the DNA is TGTGCCAGCAGTTTCGACCCACCTTACGAGCAGTACTTC. Translating gives CASSFDPPYEQYF.

Ten or more counts support this clonotype. V is TRBV12-3 or TRBV12-4 and J is TRBJ1-2, with TRBD1 identical over 7 bases. This CDR3 contains 13 residues. The junction had 10 bases not matched to a gene; V was cut back by 6 bases and J by 9 bases. The CDR3 loop reads CASSIDRARSYTF. The CDR3 DNA follows: TGTGCCAGCAGCATCGACAGGGCCAGGAGCTACACCTTC.